The 4 T cell receptor beta chains below were found in one sample sequenced in a study of cytomegalovirus exposure and HLA in healthy donors. The PCR used 60 Vbeta and 13 Jbeta primers. The assay was immunoSEQ multiplex PCR, and TCRdb's table has in-frame clones only and misses some. Of some 150,000 clones in the sample, 79% were seen once. The sample was PBMCs. These receptors all stem from a woman aged 40 to 50 in good health and CMV-seropositive.

Here the CDR3 reads CARIQGKLAKNIQYF. CDR3 sequence (DNA): TGTGCCAGAATACAGGGGAAACTAGCCAAAAACATTCAGTACTTC. The rearrangement links TRBV2 to TRBJ2-4; TRBD1 matches at 7 bases. Germline V CDR1 and CDR2: SNHLY, FYNNEI. The CDR3 is made up of 15 amino acids. V shed 9 bases and J 0 bases; nucleotides not matched to a gene: 8.

V usage is TRBV5-1 and J usage is TRBJ2-2; D possibly corresponds to TRBD1 (5 bases). The CDR3 totals 15 residues. The V gene lost 0 bases and the J gene lost 5 bases, with 11 bases spanning the gap. The V gene's germline CDR1 is SGHRS and CDR2 YFSETQ. The CDR3 coding sequence is TGCGCCAGCAGCTTGGTAACAGGAGAAACCGGGGAGCTGTTTTTT. It translates to CASSLVTGETGELFF.

The chain has TRBV6-1 and TRBJ1-4; no clear D gene. V dropped 6 bases and J dropped 8 bases, with 19 bases sitting between them. CDR1 is MNHNS and CDR2 is SASEGT in the germline V gene. CDR3 size: 15 residues. CDR3 DNA: TGTGCCAGCAGGCCGACTGACGCTGGCCGGGAAAAACTGTTTTTT. Its protein is CASRPTDAGREKLFF.

This chain joins TRBV15 and TRBJ2-7, with TRBD1 matching 8 bases. Germline-derived CDR1 and CDR2 are LNHNV and YYDKDF (reference sequence). J lost 2 bases, V lost 0 bases, and 6 bases had no gene match. The CDR3 length is 16 residues. This CDR3 reads CATSREGRDRTYEQYF. The CDR3 nucleotides read TGTGCCACCAGCAGAGAAGGCCGGGACAGGACCTACGAGCAGTACTTC.